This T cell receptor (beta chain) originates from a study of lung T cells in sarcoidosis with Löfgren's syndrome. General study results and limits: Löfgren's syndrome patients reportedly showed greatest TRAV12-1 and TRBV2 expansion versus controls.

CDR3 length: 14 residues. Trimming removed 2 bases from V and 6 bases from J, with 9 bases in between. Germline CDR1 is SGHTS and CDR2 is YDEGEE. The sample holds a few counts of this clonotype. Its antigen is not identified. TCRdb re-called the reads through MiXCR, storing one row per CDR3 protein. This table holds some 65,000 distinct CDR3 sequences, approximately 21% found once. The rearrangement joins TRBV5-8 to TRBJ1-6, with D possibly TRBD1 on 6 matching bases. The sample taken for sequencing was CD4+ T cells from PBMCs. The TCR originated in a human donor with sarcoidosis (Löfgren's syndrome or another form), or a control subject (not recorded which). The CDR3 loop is CASSLGQLNSPLHF. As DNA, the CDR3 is TGTGCCAGCAGCTTAGGACAGCTTAATTCACCCCTCCACTTT.